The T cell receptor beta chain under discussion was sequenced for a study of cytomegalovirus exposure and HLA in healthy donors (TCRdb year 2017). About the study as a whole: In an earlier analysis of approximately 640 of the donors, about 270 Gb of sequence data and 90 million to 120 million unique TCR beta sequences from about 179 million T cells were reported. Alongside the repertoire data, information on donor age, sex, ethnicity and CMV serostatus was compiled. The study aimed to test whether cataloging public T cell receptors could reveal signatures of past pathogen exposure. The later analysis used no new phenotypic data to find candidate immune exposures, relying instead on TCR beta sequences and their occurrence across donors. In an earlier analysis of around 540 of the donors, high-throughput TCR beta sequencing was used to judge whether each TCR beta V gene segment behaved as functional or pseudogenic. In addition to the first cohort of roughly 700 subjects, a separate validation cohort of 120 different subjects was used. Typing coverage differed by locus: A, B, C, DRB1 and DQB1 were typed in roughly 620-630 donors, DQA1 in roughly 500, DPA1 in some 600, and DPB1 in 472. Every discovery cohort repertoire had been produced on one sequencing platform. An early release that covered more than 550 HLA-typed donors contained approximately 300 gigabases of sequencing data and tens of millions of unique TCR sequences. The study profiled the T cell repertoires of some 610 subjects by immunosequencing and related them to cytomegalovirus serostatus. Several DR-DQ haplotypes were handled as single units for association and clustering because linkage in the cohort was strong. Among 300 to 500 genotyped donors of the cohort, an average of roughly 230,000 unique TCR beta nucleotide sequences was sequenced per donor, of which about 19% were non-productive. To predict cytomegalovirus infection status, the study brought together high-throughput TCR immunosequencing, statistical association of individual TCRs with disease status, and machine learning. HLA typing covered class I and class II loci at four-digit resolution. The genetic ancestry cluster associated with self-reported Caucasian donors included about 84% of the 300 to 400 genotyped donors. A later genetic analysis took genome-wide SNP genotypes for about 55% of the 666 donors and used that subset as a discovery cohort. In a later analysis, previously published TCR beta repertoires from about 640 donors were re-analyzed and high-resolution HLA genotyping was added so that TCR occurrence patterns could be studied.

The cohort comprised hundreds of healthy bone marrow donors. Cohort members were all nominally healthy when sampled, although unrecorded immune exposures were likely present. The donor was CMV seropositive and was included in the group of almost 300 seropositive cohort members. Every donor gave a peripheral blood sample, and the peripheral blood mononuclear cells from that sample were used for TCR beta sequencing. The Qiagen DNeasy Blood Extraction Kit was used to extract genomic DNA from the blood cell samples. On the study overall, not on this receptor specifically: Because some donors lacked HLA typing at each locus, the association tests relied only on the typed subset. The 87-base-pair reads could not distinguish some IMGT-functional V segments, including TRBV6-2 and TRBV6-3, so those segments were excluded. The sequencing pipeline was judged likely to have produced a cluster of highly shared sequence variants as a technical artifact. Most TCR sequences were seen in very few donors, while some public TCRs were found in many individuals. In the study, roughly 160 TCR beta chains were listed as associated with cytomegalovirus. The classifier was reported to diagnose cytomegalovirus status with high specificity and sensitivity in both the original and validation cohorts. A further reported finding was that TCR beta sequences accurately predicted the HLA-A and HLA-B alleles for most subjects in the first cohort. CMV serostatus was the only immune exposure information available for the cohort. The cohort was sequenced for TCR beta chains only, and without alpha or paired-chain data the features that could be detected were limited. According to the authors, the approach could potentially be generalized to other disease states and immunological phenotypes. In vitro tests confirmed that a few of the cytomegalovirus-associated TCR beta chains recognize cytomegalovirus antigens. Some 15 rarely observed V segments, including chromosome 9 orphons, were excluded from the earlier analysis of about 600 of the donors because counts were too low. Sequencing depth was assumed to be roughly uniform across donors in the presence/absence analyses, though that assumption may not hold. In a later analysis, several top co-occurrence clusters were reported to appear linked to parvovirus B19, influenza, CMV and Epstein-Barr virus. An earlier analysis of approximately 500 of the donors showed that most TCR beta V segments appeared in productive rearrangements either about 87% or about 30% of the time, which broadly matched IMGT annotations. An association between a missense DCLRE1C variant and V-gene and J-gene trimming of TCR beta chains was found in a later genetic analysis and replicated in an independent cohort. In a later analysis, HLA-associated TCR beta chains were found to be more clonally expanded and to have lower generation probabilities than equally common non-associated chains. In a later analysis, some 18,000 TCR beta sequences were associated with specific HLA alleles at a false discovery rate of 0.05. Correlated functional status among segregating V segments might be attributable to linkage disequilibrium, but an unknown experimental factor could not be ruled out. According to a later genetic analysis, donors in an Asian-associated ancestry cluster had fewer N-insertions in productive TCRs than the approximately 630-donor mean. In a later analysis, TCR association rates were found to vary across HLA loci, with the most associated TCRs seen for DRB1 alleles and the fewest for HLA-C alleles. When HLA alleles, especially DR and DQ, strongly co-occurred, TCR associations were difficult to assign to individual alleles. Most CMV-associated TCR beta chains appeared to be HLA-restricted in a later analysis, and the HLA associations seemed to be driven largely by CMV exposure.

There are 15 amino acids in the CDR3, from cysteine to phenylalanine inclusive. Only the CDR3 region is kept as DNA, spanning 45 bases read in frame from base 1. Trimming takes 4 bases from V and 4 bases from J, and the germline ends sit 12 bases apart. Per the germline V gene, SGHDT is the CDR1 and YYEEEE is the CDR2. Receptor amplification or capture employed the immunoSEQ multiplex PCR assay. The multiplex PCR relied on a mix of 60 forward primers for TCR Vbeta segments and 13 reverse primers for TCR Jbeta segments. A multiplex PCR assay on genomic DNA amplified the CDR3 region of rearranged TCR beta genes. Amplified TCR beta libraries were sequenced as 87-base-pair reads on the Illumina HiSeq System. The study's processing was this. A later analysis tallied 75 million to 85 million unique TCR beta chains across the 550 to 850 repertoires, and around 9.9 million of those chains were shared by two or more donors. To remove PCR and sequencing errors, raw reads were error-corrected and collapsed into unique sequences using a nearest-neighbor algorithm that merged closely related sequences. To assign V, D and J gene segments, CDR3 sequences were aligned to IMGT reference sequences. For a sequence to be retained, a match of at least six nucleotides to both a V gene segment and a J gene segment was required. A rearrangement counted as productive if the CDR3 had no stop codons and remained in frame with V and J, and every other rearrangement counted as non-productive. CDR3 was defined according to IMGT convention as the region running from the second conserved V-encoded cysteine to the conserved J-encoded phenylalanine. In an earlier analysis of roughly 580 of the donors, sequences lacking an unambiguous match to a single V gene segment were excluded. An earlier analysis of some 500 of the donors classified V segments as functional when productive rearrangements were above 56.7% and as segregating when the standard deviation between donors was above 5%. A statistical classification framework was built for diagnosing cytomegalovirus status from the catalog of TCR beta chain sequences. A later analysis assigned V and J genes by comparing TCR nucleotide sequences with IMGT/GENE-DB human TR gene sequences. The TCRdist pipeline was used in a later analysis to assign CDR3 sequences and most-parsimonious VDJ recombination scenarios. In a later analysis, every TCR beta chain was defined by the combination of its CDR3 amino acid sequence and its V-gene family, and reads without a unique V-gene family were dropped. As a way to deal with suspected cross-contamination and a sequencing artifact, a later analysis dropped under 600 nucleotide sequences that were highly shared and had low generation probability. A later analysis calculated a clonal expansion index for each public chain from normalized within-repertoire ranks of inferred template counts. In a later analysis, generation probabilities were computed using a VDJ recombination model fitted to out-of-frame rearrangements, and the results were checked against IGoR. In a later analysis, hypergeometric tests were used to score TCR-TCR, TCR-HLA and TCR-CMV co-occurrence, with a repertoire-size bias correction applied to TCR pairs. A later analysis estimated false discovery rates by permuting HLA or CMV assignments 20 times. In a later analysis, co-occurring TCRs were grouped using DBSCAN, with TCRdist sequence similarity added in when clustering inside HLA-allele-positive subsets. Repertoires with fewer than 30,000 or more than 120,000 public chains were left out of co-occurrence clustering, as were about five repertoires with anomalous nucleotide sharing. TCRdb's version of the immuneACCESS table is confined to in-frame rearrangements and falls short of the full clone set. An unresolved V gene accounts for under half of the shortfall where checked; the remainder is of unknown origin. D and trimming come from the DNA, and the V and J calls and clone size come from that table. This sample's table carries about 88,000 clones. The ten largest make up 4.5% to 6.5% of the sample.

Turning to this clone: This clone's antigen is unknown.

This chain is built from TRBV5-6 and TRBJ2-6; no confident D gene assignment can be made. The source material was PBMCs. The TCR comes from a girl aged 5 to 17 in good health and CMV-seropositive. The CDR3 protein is CASSIPPFGANVLTF. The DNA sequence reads TGTGCCAGCAGCATCCCCCCGTTCGGGGCCAACGTCCTGACTTTC.